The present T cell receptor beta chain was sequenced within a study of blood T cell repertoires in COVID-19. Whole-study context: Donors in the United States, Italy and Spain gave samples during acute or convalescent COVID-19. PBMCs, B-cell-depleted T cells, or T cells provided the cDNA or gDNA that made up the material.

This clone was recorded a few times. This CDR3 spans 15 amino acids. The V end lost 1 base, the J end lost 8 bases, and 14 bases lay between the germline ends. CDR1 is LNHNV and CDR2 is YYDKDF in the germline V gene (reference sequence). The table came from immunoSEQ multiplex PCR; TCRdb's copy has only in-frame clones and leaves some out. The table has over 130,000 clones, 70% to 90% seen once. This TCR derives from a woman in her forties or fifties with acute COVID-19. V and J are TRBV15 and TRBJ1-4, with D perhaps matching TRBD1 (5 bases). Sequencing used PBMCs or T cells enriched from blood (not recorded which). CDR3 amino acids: CATSRVGTGREKLFF. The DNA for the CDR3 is TGTGCCACCAGCAGAGTAGGTACAGGTCGGGAAAAACTGTTTTTT.